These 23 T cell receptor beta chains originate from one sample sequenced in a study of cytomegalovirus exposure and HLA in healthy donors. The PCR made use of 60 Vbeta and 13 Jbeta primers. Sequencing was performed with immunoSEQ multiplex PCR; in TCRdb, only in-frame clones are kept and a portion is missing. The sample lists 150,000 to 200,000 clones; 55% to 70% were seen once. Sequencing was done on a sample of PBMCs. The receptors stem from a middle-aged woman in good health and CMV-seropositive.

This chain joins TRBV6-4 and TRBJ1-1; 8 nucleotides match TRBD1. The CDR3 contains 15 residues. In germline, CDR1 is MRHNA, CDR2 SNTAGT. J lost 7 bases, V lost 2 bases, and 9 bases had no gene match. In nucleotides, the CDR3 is TGTGCCAGCAGTGACACGCGACAGGGGTTCGTTGAAGCTTTCTTT. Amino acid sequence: CASSDTRQGFVEAFF.

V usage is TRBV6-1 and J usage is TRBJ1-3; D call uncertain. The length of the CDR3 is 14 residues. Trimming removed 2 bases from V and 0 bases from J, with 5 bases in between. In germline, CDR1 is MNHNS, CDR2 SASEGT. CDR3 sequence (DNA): TGTGCCAGCAGTGAACTCGGCTCTGGAAACACCATATATTTT. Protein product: CASSELGSGNTIYF.

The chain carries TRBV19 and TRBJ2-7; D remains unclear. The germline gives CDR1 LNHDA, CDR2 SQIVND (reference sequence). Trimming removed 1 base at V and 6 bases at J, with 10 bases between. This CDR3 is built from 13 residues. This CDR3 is CASSIGVTGEQYF. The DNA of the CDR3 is TGTGCCAGTAGTATAGGGGTCACGGGCGAGCAGTACTTC.

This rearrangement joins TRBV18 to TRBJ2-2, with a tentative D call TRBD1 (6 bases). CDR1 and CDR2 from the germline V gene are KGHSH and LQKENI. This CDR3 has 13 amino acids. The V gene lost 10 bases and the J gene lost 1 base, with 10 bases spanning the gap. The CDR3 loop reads CATIRGNTGELFF. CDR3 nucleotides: TGTGCCACCATCAGGGGGAACACCGGGGAGCTGTTTTTT.

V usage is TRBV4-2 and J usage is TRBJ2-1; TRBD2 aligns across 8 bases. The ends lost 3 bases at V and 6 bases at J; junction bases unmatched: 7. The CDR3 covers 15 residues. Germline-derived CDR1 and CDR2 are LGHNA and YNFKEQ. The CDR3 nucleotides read TGTGCCAGCAGCCAGCCCGCGGGGGGATTCAATGAGCAGTTCTTC. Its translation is CASSQPAGGFNEQFF.

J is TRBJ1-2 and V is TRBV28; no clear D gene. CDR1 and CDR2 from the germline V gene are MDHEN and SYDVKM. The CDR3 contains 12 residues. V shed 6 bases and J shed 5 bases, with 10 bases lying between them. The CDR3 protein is CASSRQRYGYTF. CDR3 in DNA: TGTGCCAGCAGCCGACAAAGGTATGGCTACACCTTC.

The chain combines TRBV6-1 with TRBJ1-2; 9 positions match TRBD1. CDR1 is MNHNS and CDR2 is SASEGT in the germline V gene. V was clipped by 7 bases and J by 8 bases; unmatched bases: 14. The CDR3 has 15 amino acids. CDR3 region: CASTITRDREQGYTF. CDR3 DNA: TGTGCCAGCACCATAACCAGGGACAGGGAACAAGGCTACACCTTC.

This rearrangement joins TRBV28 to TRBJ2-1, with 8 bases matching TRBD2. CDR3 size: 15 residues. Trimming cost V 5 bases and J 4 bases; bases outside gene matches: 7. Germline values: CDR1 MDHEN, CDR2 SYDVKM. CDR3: CASSMPGLGYNEQFF. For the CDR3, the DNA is TGTGCCAGCAGTATGCCGGGACTAGGTTACAATGAGCAGTTCTTC.

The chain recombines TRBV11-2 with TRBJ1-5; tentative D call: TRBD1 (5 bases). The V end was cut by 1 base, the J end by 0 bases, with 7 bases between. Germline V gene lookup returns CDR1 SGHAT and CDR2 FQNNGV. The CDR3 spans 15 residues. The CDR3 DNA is TGTGCCAGCAGCTTAGGACAGTATAGCAATCAGCCCCAGCATTTT. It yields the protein CASSLGQYSNQPQHF.

DNA of the CDR3: TGTGCCAGCAGCTTTGACAGGGGGCCCGGCTACGAGCAGTACTTC. Translated, it gives CASSFDRGPGYEQYF. The gene calls are TRBV5-4 and TRBJ2-7, with 10 bases matching TRBD1. Germline CDR1 is SGHNT and CDR2 is YYREEE (reference sequence). The CDR3 runs to 15 residues. V shed 2 bases and J 3 bases; nucleotides not matched to a gene: 5.

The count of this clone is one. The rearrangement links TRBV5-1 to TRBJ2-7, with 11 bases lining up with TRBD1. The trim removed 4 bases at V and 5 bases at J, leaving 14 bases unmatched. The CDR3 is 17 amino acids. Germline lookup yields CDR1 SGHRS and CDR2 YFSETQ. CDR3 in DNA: TGCGCCAGCAGCGATGCGCCCCTGGGACAGGGGGACCACGAGCAGTACTTC. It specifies CASSDAPLGQGDHEQYF.

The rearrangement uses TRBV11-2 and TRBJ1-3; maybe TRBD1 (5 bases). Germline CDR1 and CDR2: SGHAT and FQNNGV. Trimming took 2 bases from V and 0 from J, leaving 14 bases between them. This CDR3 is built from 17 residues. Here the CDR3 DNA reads TGTGCCAGCAGCTTATGGATGGGGCAAAACTCTGGAAACACCATATATTTT. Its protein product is CASSLWMGQNSGNTIYF. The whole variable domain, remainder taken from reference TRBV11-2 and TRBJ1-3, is EAGVAQSPRYKIIEKRQSVAFWCNPISGHATLYWYQQILGQGPKLLIQFQNNGVVDDSQLPKDRFSAERLKGVDSTLKIQPAKLEDSAVYLCASSLWMGQNSGNTIYFGEGSWLTVV.

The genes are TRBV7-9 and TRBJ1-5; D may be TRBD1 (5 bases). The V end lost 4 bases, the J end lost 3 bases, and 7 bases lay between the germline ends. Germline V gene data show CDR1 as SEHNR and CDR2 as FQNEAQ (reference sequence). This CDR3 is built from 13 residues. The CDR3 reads CASSSGFNQPQHF. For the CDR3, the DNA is TGTGCCAGCAGCTCAGGGTTCAATCAGCCCCAGCATTTT.

The CDR3 nucleotides are TGTGCCAGTAGTATACAGTTTCAGCCCCAGCATTTT. It encodes CASSIQFQPQHF. The chain recombines TRBV19 with TRBJ1-5; D unresolved. The V end lost 2 bases, the J end lost 6 bases, and 5 bases lay between the germline ends. Germline loops: CDR1 LNHDA, CDR2 SQIVND (reference sequence). The CDR3 is 12 amino acids.

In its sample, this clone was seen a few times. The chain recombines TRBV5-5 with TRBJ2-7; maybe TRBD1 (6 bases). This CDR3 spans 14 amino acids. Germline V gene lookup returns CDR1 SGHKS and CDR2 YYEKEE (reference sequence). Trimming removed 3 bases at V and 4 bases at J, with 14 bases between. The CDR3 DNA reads TGTGCCAGCAGCTCCGGGACATCTATTTACGAGCAGTACTTC. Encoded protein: CASSSGTSIYEQYF.

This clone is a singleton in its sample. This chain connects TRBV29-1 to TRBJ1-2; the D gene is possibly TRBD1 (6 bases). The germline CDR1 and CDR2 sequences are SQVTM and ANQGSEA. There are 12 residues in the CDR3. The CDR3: CTTLQGPRGYTF. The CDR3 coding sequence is TGCACAACTCTACAGGGTCCTCGGGGCTACACCTTC. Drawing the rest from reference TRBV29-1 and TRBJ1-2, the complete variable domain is SAVISQKPSRDICQRGTSLTIQCQVDSQVTMMFWYRQQPGQSLTLIATANQGSEATYESGFVIDKFPISRPNLTFSTLTVSNMSPEDSSIYLCTTLQGPRGYTFGSGTRLTVV.

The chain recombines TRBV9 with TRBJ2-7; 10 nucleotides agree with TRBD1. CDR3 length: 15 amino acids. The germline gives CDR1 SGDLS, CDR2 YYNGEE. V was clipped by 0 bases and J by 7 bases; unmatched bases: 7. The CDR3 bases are TGTGCCAGCAGCGTAGGCGACAGGGGGCGCCAAGAGCAGTACTTC. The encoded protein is CASSVGDRGRQEQYF.

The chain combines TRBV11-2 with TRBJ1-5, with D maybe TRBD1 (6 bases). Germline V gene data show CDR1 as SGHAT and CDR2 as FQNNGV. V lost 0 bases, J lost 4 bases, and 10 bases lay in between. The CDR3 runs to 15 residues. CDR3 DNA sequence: TGTGCCAGCAGCTTAGAAGCAGGGGATAATCAGCCCCAGCATTTT. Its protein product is CASSLEAGDNQPQHF. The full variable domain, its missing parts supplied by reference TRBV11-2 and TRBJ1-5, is EAGVAQSPRYKIIEKRQSVAFWCNPISGHATLYWYQQILGQGPKLLIQFQNNGVVDDSQLPKDRFSAERLKGVDSTLKIQPAKLEDSAVYLCASSLEAGDNQPQHFGDGTRLSIL.

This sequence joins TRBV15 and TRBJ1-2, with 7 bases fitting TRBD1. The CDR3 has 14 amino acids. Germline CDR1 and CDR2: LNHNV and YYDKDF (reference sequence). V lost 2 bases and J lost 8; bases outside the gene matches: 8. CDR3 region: CATSRRTTGDGYTF. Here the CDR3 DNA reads TGTGCCACCAGCAGACGCACTACAGGGGACGGCTACACCTTC.

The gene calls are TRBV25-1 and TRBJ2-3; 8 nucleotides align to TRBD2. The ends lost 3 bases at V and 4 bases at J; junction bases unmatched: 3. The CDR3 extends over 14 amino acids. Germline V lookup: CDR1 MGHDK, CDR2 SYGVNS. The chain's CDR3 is CASSDAGGADTQYF. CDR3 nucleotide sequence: TGTGCCAGCAGTGACGCGGGAGGAGCAGATACGCAGTATTTT.

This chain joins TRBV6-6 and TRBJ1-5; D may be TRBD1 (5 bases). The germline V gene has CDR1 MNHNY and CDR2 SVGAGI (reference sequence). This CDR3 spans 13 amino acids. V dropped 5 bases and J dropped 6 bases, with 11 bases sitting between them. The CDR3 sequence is CASSIQGGQPQHF. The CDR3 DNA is TGTGCCAGCAGTATTCAGGGCGGTCAGCCCCAGCATTTT.

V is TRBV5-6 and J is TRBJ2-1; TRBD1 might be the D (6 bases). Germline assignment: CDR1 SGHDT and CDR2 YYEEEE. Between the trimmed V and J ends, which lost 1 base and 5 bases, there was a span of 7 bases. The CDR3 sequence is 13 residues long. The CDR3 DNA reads TGTGCCAGCAGCTTGAACAGGGACAATGAGCAGTTCTTC. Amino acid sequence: CASSLNRDNEQFF.

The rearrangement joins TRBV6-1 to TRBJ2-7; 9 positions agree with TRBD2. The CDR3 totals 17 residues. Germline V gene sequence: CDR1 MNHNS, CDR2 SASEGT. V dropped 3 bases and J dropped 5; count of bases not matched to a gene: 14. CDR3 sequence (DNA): TGTGCCAGCAGTGACCCTCCTAGCGGGACCCCTGGCCACGAGCAGTACTTC. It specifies CASSDPPSGTPGHEQYF.